This section outlines one T cell receptor beta chain sequence together with its context. This sample is drawn from a study of blood T cell repertoires in COVID-19. At the level of the study: COVID-19 samples, acute and convalescent, were from the United States, Italy and Spain. Sources were T cells, B-cell-depleted T cells, or PBMCs; the material itself was cDNA or gDNA.

The ends lost 0 bases at V and 1 base at J; junction bases unmatched: 4. Germline CDR1 reads MRHNA; CDR2 reads SNTAGT. The CDR3 runs to 16 residues. Source study methods: Amplification of reference gene primers was used by the study to estimate nucleated cell counts. Sequenced by immunoSEQ multiplex PCR; TCRdb stores in-frame clones only, minus some. D and trimming were read from the DNA, whereas the V and J calls and clone size are those reported in that table. The sample has 96,000 or so clones, roughly 90% seen once; the top ten hold more than 3.5%. Sequencing was performed on peripheral blood. The chain has TRBV6-4 and TRBJ2-7; TRBD1 matches at 9 bases. The sequence derives from a human donor with COVID-19, enrolled during active disease. The donor label of this sample is uncertain. The CDR3 coding sequence is TGTGCCAGCAGTGACTCTCGGGACAGGGCATCCTACGAGCAGTACTTC. It encodes CASSDSRDRASYEQYF.